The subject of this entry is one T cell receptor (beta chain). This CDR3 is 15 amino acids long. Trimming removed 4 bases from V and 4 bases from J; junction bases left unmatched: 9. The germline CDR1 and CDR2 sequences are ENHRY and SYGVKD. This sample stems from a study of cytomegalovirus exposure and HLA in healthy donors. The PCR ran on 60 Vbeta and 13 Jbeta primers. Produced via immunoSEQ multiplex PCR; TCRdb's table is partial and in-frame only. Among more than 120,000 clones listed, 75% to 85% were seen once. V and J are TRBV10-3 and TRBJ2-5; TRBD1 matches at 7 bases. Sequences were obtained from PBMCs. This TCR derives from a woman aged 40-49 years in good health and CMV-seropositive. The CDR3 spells CAISGEGGGRETQYF. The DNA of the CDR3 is TGTGCCATCAGTGGGGAAGGGGGCGGGCGAGAGACCCAGTACTTC.